This T cell receptor (beta chain) came from a study of blood T cell repertoires in COVID-19. About the study: The United States, Italy and Spain were the sources of the acute and convalescent COVID-19 samples. In each case, the material was cDNA or gDNA derived from T cells, B-cell-depleted T cells, or PBMCs.

Germline-derived CDR1 and CDR2 are LNHNV and YYDKDF (reference sequence). This CDR3 contains 14 residues. V lost 3 bases, J lost 4 bases, and 5 bases stayed unmatched. In the study's own analysis: Amplification of reference gene primers provided the estimated nucleated cell counts. The repertoire was sequenced with immunoSEQ multiplex PCR; TCRdb's copy has only in-frame clones and lacks some. V and J calls and clone size are copied from that table; D and trimming were computed from the DNA. Here the sample spans tens of thousands of clones, approximately 81% being singletons. This sequence was found in a man aged 80 or over with active or convalescent COVID-19. Sequenced sample: peripheral blood. The chain employs TRBV15 and TRBJ2-7; TRBD1 agrees at 8 bases. The CDR3 loop reads CATSSRTGKYEQYF. In DNA form, the CDR3 reads TGTGCCACCAGCAGTAGGACAGGGAAATACGAGCAGTACTTC.